This section outlines one T cell receptor beta chain sequence together with its context. This entry belongs to a study of blood T cell repertoires in COVID-19. For the study at large: From T cells, B-cell-depleted T cells, or PBMCs came the material, which was cDNA or gDNA.

Profiling relied on immunoSEQ multiplex PCR, and the TCRdb table lists in-frame clones only, not all of them. The sample has 190,000 or so clones; roughly 85% are singletons. J gave up 5 bases and V 5 bases, and 7 bases lay outside the gene matches. This CDR3 has 14 amino acids. Germline V gene sequence: CDR1 PRHDT, CDR2 FYEKMQ (reference sequence). Recruitment covered under 25 US areas and drew participants whose ages spanned roughly 18 to 100 years. The chain has TRBV13 and TRBJ2-7, with 9 bases lining up with TRBD1. This TCR derives from a man aged 35-49 years who had recovered from COVID-19. Sequencing was done on a sample of PBMCs or T cells enriched from blood (not recorded which). The CDR3: CASSPGQGENEQYF. CDR3 sequence (DNA): TGTGCCAGCAGCCCGGGACAGGGAGAGAACGAGCAGTACTTC.